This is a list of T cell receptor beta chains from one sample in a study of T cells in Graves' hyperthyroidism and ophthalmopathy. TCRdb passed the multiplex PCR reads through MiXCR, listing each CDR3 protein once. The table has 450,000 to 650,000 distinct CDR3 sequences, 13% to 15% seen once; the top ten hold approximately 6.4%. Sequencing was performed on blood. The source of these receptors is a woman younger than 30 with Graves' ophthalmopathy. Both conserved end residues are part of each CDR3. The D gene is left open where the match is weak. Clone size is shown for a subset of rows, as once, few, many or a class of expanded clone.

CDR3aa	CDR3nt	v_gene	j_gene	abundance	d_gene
CAWSVQDILGYEQYF	TGTGCCTGGAGTGTACAAGACATACTAGGGTACGAGCAGTACTTC	TRBV30	TRBJ2-7	few	-
CASSLGDRFRVFDQPQHF	TGTGCCAGCAGCTTAGGGGACAGGTTTAGAGTATTCGATCAGCCCCAGCATTTT	TRBV7-8	TRBJ1-5	few	TRBD1
CASSELEGVYSNQPQHF	TGTGCCAGCAGTGAATTGGAGGGGGTCTATAGCAATCAGCCCCAGCATTTT	TRBV6-1	TRBJ1-5	few	-
CAWSDSRGTVNPPQHF	TGTGCCTGGAGTGATTCTCGGGGGACAGTTAATCCGCCCCAGCATTTT	TRBV30	TRBJ1-5	few	TRBD1
CAISESIPSGRGRETQYF	TGTGCCATCAGTGAGTCGATTCCTAGCGGGAGGGGTCGAGAGACCCAGTACTTC	TRBV10-3	TRBJ2-5	many	TRBD2
CAWSLQNYEQYF	TGTGCCTGGAGTTTACAGAACTACGAGCAGTACTTC	TRBV30	TRBJ2-7	many	-
CASSYYQGTGNTIYF	TGTGCCAGCAGCTACTATCAGGGTACTGGAAACACCATATATTTT	TRBV7-2	TRBJ1-3	many	-
CASSIRDQLGSQPQHF	TGTGCCAGTAGTATCAGGGATCAATTGGGGAGCCAGCCCCAGCATTTT	TRBV19	TRBJ1-5	few	-
CAISESERTWDTEAFF	TGTGCCATCAGTGAGTCGGAGAGGACATGGGACACTGAAGCTTTCTTT	TRBV10-3	TRBJ1-1	-	-
CASSRRSRGYNEQFF	TGTGCCAGCAGTCGACGGTCCCGTGGTTACAATGAGCAGTTCTTC	TRBV11-3	TRBJ2-1	many	-
CASSQTPPGLAGVEQFF	TGCGCCAGCAGCCAGACTCCGCCGGGACTAGCGGGAGTTGAGCAGTTCTTC	TRBV4-1	TRBJ2-1	few	TRBD2
CASRAPTGYEQYF	TGTGCCAGCAGGGCTCCGACTGGATACGAGCAGTACTTC	TRBV27	TRBJ2-7	many	-
CASSKVLNAGELFF	TGCGCCAGCAGCAAGGTATTGAACGCCGGGGAGCTGTTTTTT	TRBV4-1	TRBJ2-2	few	-
CASSLLRGSTDTQYF	TGTGCCAGCAGTTTGCTAAGGGGGAGCACAGATACGCAGTATTTT	TRBV11-3	TRBJ2-3	-	-
CASTGGNSNQPQHF	TGTGCCAGCACTGGGGGGAATAGCAATCAGCCCCAGCATTTT	TRBV28	TRBJ1-5	many	-